The T cell receptor beta chain under discussion was sequenced for a study of response to subunit inactivated influenza vaccine. General study points: Authors suggested few new T cells are recruited by each seasonal influenza vaccination.

Points on this clonotype: Antigen specificity is unknown.

TCRdb processed the RT-PCR reads anew with MiXCR; each CDR3 protein has one entry. Among 750,000 to 850,000 distinct CDR3 sequences listed, about a fifth were seen once. The length of the CDR3 is 13 residues. The V gene's germline CDR1 is MDHEN and CDR2 SYDVKM. Trimming left V 5 bases short and J 8 bases short, with 13 bases between. Sequencing used PBMCs from blood, obtained more than 4 days after vaccination. This sequence originates from a man in his fifties or sixties who received an inactivated influenza vaccine. The genes are TRBV28 and TRBJ2-1, with unresolved D. The CDR3 reads CASSPESRYEQFF. Written as DNA, the CDR3 is TGTGCCAGCAGTCCCGAGAGCCGCTATGAGCAGTTCTTC.